The entry that follows covers one T cell receptor beta chain sequence. Its antigen is as yet unknown. Amplification used 60 Vbeta primers and 13 Jbeta primers. Here immunoSEQ multiplex PCR was the method, and the copy in TCRdb shows in-frame clones only, minus some. The sample includes about 34,000 clones, approximately 80% of them seen just once. This CDR3 region has 15 residues. The V gene lost 6 bases and the J gene lost 0 bases, with 12 bases spanning the gap. CDR1 is MDHEN, CDR2 SYDVKM, per germline. Nominally healthy donors provided the samples, though records likely missed some immune exposures. These data originate in a study of cytomegalovirus exposure and HLA in healthy donors. Overall study findings and caveats: Exclusion applied to some V segments, including TRBV6-2 and TRBV6-3, as they were indistinguishable. Among the most significant clusters, several appeared linked to common viral pathogens in a later analysis. Rare sequences made up most TCRs, while some public TCRs were found in many donors.

The sequenced sample was PBMCs. The chain uses TRBV28 and TRBJ1-5; D is possibly TRBD1 (5 bases). The sequence came from a woman aged 18-29 years in good health and CMV-seropositive. The CDR3 region has the DNA TGTGCCAGCAGAGTATGGGGGGATAGCAATCAGCCCCAGCATTTT. It codes for CASRVWGDSNQPQHF.